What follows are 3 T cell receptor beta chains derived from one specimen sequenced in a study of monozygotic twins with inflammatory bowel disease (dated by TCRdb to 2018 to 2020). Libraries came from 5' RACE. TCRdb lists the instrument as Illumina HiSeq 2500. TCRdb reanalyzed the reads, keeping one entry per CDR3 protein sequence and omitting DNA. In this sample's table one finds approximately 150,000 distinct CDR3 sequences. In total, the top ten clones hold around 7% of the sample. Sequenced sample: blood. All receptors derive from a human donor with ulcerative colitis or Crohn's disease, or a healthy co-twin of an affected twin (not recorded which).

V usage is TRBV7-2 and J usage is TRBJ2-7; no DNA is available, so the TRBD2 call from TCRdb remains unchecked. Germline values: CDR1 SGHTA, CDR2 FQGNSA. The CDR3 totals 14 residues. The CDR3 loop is CASSQGLPTYEQYF.

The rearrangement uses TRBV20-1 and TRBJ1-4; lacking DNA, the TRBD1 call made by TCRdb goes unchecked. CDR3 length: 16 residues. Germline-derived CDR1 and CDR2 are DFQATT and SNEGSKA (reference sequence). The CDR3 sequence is CSAPLQPGQGHEKLFF.

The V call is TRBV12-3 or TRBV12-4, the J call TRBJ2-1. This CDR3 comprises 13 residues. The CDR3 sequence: CASRPASYNEQFF.